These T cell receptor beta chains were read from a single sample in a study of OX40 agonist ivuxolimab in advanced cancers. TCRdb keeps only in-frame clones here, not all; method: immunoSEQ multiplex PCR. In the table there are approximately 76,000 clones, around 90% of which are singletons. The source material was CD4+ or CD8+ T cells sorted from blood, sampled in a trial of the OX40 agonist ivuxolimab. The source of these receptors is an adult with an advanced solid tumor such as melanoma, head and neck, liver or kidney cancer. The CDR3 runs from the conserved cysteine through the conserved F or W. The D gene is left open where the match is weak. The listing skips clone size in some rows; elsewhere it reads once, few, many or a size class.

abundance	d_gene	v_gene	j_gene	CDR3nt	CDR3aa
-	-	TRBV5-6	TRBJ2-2	TGTGCCAGCAGCTTTGGATACACCGGGGAGCTGTTTTTT	CASSFGYTGELFF
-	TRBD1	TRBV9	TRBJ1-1	TGTGCCAGCAGCGACCCCCGAACCGGGACAGGAAACACTGAAGCTTTCTTT	CASSDPRTGTGNTEAFF
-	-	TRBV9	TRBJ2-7	TGTGCCAGCAGCGTAGCCCTAGCTCGGGACGAGCAGTACTTC	CASSVALARDEQYF
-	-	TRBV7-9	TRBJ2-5	TGTGCCAGCAGAGGCACAACGCAAGAGACCCAGTACTTC	CASRGTTQETQYF
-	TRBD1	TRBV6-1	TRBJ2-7	TGTGCCAGCAGTGAAGACCCAGGGGGCCCCTACGAGCAGTACTTC	CASSEDPGGPYEQYF
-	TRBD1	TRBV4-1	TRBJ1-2	TGCGCCAGCAGCCCGTATTATAACAGGGGGCACGACTATGGCTACACCTTC	CASSPYYNRGHDYGYTF
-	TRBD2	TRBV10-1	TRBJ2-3	TGCGCCAGCAGTGAGTCGACTAGCGGACCAGATACGCAGTATTTT	CASSESTSGPDTQYF
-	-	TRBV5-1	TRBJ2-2	TGCGCCAGCAGCTTGTCGCCAACCGGGGAGCTGTTTTTT	CASSLSPTGELFF
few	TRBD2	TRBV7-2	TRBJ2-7	TGTGCCAGCAGCTTCACTAGCGAGCCCTACGAGCAGTACTTC	CASSFTSEPYEQYF
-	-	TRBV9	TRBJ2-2	TGTGCCAGCAGCGTCGGGAATCCCGGGGAGCTGTTTTTT	CASSVGNPGELFF
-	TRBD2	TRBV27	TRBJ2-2	TGTGCAAGCGGGACGGCGAACACCGGGGAGCTGTTTTTT	CASGTANTGELFF
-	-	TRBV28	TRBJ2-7	TGTGCCAGCAACTACTACGAGCAGTACTTC	CASNYYEQYF
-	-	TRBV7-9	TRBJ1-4	TGTGCCAGCAGCTCTACGAGTAGTGAAAAACTGTTTTTT	CASSSTSSEKLFF
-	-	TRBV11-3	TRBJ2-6	TGTGCCAGCAGCTTAGAATCGTCAGCTGGGGCCAACGTCCTGACTTTC	CASSLESSAGANVLTF
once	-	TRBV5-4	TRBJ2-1	TGTGCCAGCAGCTTGTATATGGGTGAGCAGTTCTTC	CASSLYMGEQFF
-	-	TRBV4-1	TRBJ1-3	TGCGCCAGCAGCCACTCGTCCCCTGGAAACACCATATATTTT	CASSHSSPGNTIYF
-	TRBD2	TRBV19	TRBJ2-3	TGTGCCAGTAGTATAGCTCGGACGACCCGGGGACTAGCGGCCTATACGCAGTATTTT	CASSIARTTRGLAAYTQYF
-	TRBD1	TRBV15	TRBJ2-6	TGTGCCACCAGCGGGGGACAGCGCTCTGGGGCCAACGTCCTGACTTTC	CATSGGQRSGANVLTF
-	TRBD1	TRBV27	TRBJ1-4	TGTGCCAGCAGTTTACTCGGATCTGGACAGGGAGAGATTGAAAAACTGTTTTTT	CASSLLGSGQGEIEKLFF
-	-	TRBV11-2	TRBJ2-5	TGTGCCAGCAGCTTAGGGGGGAGGTGGAACCAAGAGACCCAGTACTTC	CASSLGGRWNQETQYF
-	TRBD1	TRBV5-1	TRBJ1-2	TGCGCCAGCAGCGTTTTCCAGGGGGCATGGGGCTACACCTTC	CASSVFQGAWGYTF
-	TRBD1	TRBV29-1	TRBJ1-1	TGCAGCGGACGGACAGGGGCGAACACTGAAGCTTTCTTT	CSGRTGANTEAFF
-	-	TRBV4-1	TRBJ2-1	TGCGCCAGCAGCCAAGAAGCAGGACCATCCTACAATGAGCAGTTCTTC	CASSQEAGPSYNEQFF
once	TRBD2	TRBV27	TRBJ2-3	TGTGCCAGCAGTTTGTTCAGCGGGAGGCCCCGGGGCACAGATACGCAGTATTTT	CASSLFSGRPRGTDTQYF
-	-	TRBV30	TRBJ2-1	TGTGCCTGGAACCTTCTAGGCAATGAGCAGTTCTTC	CAWNLLGNEQFF